This T cell receptor beta chain was obtained from a study of graft-versus-host responses after intestinal transplantation. As for the study in general: Tacrolimus plus steroids were given to all recipients for about three years, preceded by anti-thymocyte globulin induction.

CDR1 is MNHNS and CDR2 is SASEGT in the germline V gene. The CDR3 covers 13 residues. The junction had 8 bases not matched to a gene; V was cut back by 7 bases and J by 7 bases. Concerning this clone: Its antigen is as yet unknown.

Sequencing was performed with immunoSEQ multiplex PCR; in TCRdb, only in-frame clones are kept and a portion is missing. The sample lists about 90,000 clones; roughly 93% were seen once. Study-level results: Allografts of patients with graft-donor T cell macrochimerism showed high graft-versus-host to host-versus-graft clone ratios. Researchers found GvH clones in recipient marrow, and some showed up first in ileum or blood. Declining HvG levels early post-transplant were linked to peak circulating GvH clone levels.

The source of this sequence is a human donor who received an intestinal transplant. Sequencing used unstimulated CD8+ T cells sorted from spleen or lymph node cells, obtained before intestinal transplant. This chain links TRBV6-1 with TRBJ2-7; 9 bases are shared with TRBD1. The CDR3 loop is CASMGRDREEQYF. CDR3 bases: TGTGCCAGCATGGGGAGGGACAGGGAAGAGCAGTACTTC.